The source of this T cell receptor beta chain is a study of T-cell memory formation after mild COVID-19. The CDR3 runs 13 residues. The ends were cut back, 6 bases at V and 0 bases at J, with 9 bases in the middle. This clonotype was found many times. TCRdb recomputed calls from the 5' RACE reads with MiXCR, one row per CDR3 protein. The data show tens of thousands of distinct CDR3 sequences, over 6.5% seen once. The V and J genes are TRBV12-3 or TRBV12-4 and TRBJ2-7, with a possible D match to TRBD1 (5 bases). Sequencing was performed on PBMCs or a T cell subset sorted from them (not recorded which). The sequence was collected from an adult who had mild COVID-19 (a few samples of this study predate the infection). Cell type and time point are not known. CDR3 protein: CASSRQSSYEQYF. The CDR3 DNA is TGTGCCAGCAGCCGACAGAGCTCCTACGAGCAGTACTTC.